The 15 T cell receptor beta chains reported below all come from one sample, sequenced in a study of cytomegalovirus exposure and HLA in healthy donors. PCR employed 60 Vbeta and 13 Jbeta primers. Profiled with immunoSEQ multiplex PCR; TCRdb holds only in-frame clones, not every one. The profile covers 150,000 or so clones, with 70% to 90% appearing a single time and roughly 2.4% taken by the ten largest. The sequencing sample was made of PBMCs. The receptors originated from a woman younger than 35 in good health and CMV-seronegative.

The chain recombines TRBV6-5 with TRBJ2-2, with 7 bases lining up with TRBD1. The CDR3 is 14 residues long. After removal of 6 bases from V and 5 bases from J, the junction contained 6 bases not matched to a gene. Germline CDR1 and CDR2: MNHEY and SVGAGI. CDR3 in amino acids: CASRERGRTGELFF. The CDR3 bases are TGTGCCAGCAGAGAGAGGGGGCGGACCGGGGAGCTGTTTTTT.

This clone has just a few counts. The genes are TRBV18 and TRBJ2-1; 11 bases agree with TRBD2. Germline CDR1 is KGHSH and CDR2 is LQKENI. The J segment lost 4 bases and the V segment lost 0 bases, leaving 5 bases of the junction unmatched. The length of the CDR3 is 17 residues. CDR3 in DNA: TGTGCCAGCTCACCACCGAAGGGGACTAGCGGTTACAATGAGCAGTTCTTC. Protein product: CASSPPKGTSGYNEQFF. Full variable domain (missing parts from reference TRBV18 and TRBJ2-1): NAGVMQNPRHLVRRRGQEARLRCSPMKGHSHVYWYRQLPEEGLKFMVYLQKENIIDESGMPKERFSAEFPKEGPSILRIQQVVRGDSAAYFCASSPPKGTSGYNEQFFGPGTRLTVL.

The chain uses TRBV5-1 and TRBJ2-6; possibly TRBD1 for D (6 bases). This CDR3 has 16 residues. Germline values: CDR1 SGHRS, CDR2 YFSETQ. The germline V and J ends were trimmed by 3 bases and 0 bases, with 10 bases remaining between them. The CDR3 DNA reads as TGCGCCAGCAGCTATGGGGACACCTCTGGGGCCAACGTCCTGACTTTC. As protein: CASSYGDTSGANVLTF. Using reference TRBV5-1 and TRBJ2-6 for the parts outside the CDR3, the full variable domain is KAGVTQTPRYLIKTRGQQVTLSCSPISGHRSVSWYQQTPGQGLQFLFEYFSETQRNKGNFPGRFSGRQFSNSRSEMNVSTLELGDSALYLCASSYGDTSGANVLTFGAGSRLTVL.

The V and J genes are TRBV19 and TRBJ2-1; a possible D gene is TRBD2 (6 bases). CDR1 is LNHDA and CDR2 is SQIVND in the germline V gene (reference sequence). This CDR3 has 18 amino acids. V lost 7 bases and J 0 bases, leaving 22 bases between the germline ends. The CDR3 loop reads CASTTTAHSGSSYNEQFF. In DNA form, the CDR3 reads TGTGCCAGTACTACTACGGCCCATAGCGGTAGCTCCTACAATGAGCAGTTCTTC.

The rearrangement links TRBV29-1 to TRBJ2-2; 7 bases are shared with TRBD2. CDR3 length equals 14 residues. Trimming removed 6 bases from V and 4 bases from J; junction bases left unmatched: 8. Germline V CDR1 and CDR2: SQVTM, ANQGSEA. The CDR3 sequence is CSVVGGGGTGELFF. The CDR3 coding sequence is TGCAGCGTCGTTGGCGGGGGAGGCACCGGGGAGCTGTTTTTT.

This rearrangement joins TRBV4-2 to TRBJ1-4, with D perhaps matching TRBD1 (5 bases). The germline CDR1 and CDR2 sequences are LGHNA and YNFKEQ. The CDR3 runs 16 residues. V was pared by 5 bases and J by 0 bases, with 13 bases between. CDR3 in DNA: TGTGCCAGCAGCGAGAATAGGGGTGCAACTAATGAAAAACTGTTTTTT. It yields the protein CASSENRGATNEKLFF.

J is TRBJ1-4 and V is TRBV11-2; TRBD1 matches 10 bases. Per germline, CDR1 SGHAT and CDR2 FQNNGV. The CDR3 runs to 14 residues. V was pared by 3 bases and J by 5 bases, with 0 bases of the junction left unmatched. The CDR3 protein is CASSLGQGNEKLFF. The CDR3 DNA follows: TGTGCCAGCAGCTTGGGACAGGGGAATGAAAAACTGTTTTTT.

This sequence joins TRBV7-2 and TRBJ2-7; D is possibly TRBD1 (6 bases). Deletions cut 5 bases from V and 5 bases from J, with 19 bases between. Germline assignment: CDR1 SGHTA and CDR2 FQGNSA. The CDR3 sequence is 15 residues long. CDR3 residues: CASSVQSSGTNEQYF. The CDR3 DNA sequence: TGTGCCAGCAGCGTCCAATCTTCCGGGACAAACGAGCAGTACTTC.

As concerns this clone: Mismatch with germline at one junction end may stem from a read error. The V and J genes are TRBV7-9 and TRBJ1-1, with D possibly TRBD1 on 5 matching bases. Germline assignment: CDR1 SEHNR and CDR2 FQNEAQ (reference sequence). The CDR3 covers 15 residues. The DNA for the CDR3 is TGTTCCAGCAGCCCCGGTGGGGGGTTGGTGACTGAAGCTTTCTTT. As protein: CSSSPGGGLVTEAFF. Looking up the rest from reference TRBV7-9 and TRBJ1-1 gives the full variable domain: DTGVSQNPRHKITKRGQNVTFRCDPISEHNRLYWYRQTLGQGPEFLTYFQNEAQLEKSRLLSDRFSAERPKGSFSTLEIQRTEQGDSAMYLCSSSPGGGLVTEAFFGQGTRLTVV.

This chain links TRBV4-1 with TRBJ2-1; no reliable D call. Germline loops: CDR1 MGHRA, CDR2 YSYEKL. The CDR3 loop spans 13 amino acids. V shed 5 bases and J shed 5 bases, with 10 bases lying between them. CDR3: CASSSRLDNEQFF. Here the CDR3 DNA reads TGCGCCAGCAGCTCCAGGCTGGACAATGAGCAGTTCTTC.

The V call is TRBV28, the J call TRBJ2-2; 7 bases are a match to TRBD1. Unmatched junction bases numbered 5, after V lost 6 bases and J lost 4 bases. The CDR3 sequence is 14 residues long. CDR1 is MDHEN and CDR2 is SYDVKM in the germline V gene. CDR3 nucleotides: TGTGCCAGCAGACCCGACAGGGCCACCGGGGAGCTGTTTTTT. It is translated as CASRPDRATGELFF.

V and J are TRBV5-8 and TRBJ1-6, with unresolved D. Trimming pared 1 base from V and 8 bases from J, leaving 13 bases between. Germline assignment: CDR1 SGHTS and CDR2 YDEGEE. The CDR3 contains 15 residues. DNA of the CDR3: TGTGCCAGCAGCTTGACCCCGGGGTGGGATTCACCCCTCCACTTT. Its translation: CASSLTPGWDSPLHF.

This clone appeared a few times. This chain joins TRBV28 and TRBJ2-7, with TRBD1 as a possible D gene (6 bases). Germline V gene sequence: CDR1 MDHEN, CDR2 SYDVKM. This CDR3 spans 17 amino acids. The V gene lost 0 bases and the J gene lost 0 bases, with 15 bases spanning the gap. The CDR3 region has the DNA TGTGCCAGCAGTTTATGGGGGATACAGGGAAGCTCCTACGAGCAGTACTTC. As protein: CASSLWGIQGSSYEQYF.

V gene TRBV5-1 combines with J gene TRBJ1-2; D gene uncertain. This CDR3 has 13 amino acids. Germline CDR1 reads SGHRS; CDR2 reads YFSETQ. V dropped 0 bases and J dropped 4 bases, with 7 bases sitting between them. The CDR3 reads CASSLDSTYGYTF. CDR3 nucleotides: TGCGCCAGCAGCTTGGACTCTACCTATGGCTACACCTTC.

The chain uses TRBV5-1 and TRBJ1-2; D remains unclear. V lost 0 bases and J lost 3, with 9 bases in between. CDR3 size: 14 residues. Germline V gene lookup returns CDR1 SGHRS and CDR2 YFSETQ. CDR3: CASSLDPGYYGYTF. CDR3 DNA: TGCGCCAGCAGCTTGGATCCGGGATACTATGGCTACACCTTC. Based on the CDR3 plus reference TRBV5-1 and TRBJ1-2, the full variable domain is KAGVTQTPRYLIKTRGQQVTLSCSPISGHRSVSWYQQTPGQGLQFLFEYFSETQRNKGNFPGRFSGRQFSNSRSEMNVSTLELGDSALYLCASSLDPGYYGYTFGSGTRLTVV.